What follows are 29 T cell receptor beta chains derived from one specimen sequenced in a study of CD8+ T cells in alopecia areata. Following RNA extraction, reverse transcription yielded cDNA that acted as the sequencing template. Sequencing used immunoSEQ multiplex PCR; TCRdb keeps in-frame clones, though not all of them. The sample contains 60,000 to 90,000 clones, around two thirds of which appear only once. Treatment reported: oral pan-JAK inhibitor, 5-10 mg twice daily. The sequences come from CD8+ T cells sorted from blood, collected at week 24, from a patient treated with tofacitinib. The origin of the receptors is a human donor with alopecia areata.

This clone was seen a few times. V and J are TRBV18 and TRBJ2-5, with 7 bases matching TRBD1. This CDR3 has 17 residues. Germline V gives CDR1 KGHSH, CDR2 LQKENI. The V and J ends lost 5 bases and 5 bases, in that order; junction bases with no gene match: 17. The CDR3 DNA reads TGTGCCAGCTCAACCACCCTGGGACAGCAAGCGGAGGAGACCCAGTACTTC. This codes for CASSTTLGQQAEETQYF.

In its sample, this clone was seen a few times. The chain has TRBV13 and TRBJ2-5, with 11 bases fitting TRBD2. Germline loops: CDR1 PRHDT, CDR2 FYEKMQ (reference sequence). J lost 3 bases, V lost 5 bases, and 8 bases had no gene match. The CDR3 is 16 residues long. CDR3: CASSTGTSGKEETQYF. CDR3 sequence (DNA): TGTGCCAGCAGCACAGGGACTAGCGGTAAAGAAGAGACCCAGTACTTC.

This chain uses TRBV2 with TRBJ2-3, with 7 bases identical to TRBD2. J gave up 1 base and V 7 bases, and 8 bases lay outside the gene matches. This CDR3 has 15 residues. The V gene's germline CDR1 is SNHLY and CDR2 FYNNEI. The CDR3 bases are TGTGCCAGCATGTGGACTAGTCACGGCACAGATACGCAGTATTTT. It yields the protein CASMWTSHGTDTQYF. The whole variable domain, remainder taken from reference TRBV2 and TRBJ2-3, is EPEVTQTPSHQVTQMGQEVILRCVPISNHLYFYWYRQILGQKVEFLVSFYNNEISEKSEIFDDQFSVERPDGSNFTLKIRSTKLEDSAMYFCASMWTSHGTDTQYFGPGTRLTVL.

The CDR3 sequence is CATSGGDPSYEQYF. The CDR3 region has the DNA TGTGCCACCAGCGGCGGGGACCCCTCCTACGAGCAGTACTTC. The chain is built from TRBV15 and TRBJ2-7; tentative D call: TRBD2 (6 bases). In germline, CDR1 is LNHNV, CDR2 YYDKDF (reference sequence). The CDR3 has 14 amino acids. The V end lost 5 bases, the J end lost 0 bases, and 11 bases lay between the germline ends. The full variable domain, completed using reference TRBV15 and TRBJ2-7, is DAMVIQNPRYQVTQFGKPVTLSCSQTLNHNVMYWYQQKSSQAPKLLFHYYDKDFNNEADTPDNFQSRRPNTSFCFLDIRSPGLGDTAMYLCATSGGDPSYEQYFGPGTRLTVT.

DNA of the CDR3: TGCGCCAGCAGCCCGACGGAGGGTAGTGAAAAACTGTTTTTT. Translating it yields CASSPTEGSEKLFF. V usage is TRBV4-1 and J usage is TRBJ1-4; D unresolved. V lost 4 bases, J lost 7 bases, and 13 bases lay in between. In germline, CDR1 is MGHRA, CDR2 YSYEKL. CDR3 length: 14 residues.

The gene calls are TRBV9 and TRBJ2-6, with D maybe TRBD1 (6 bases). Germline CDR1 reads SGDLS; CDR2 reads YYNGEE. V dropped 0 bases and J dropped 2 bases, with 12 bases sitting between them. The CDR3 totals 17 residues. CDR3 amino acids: CASSVGMYRAGANVLTF. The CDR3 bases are TGTGCCAGCAGCGTAGGCATGTACAGGGCTGGGGCCAACGTCCTGACTTTC.

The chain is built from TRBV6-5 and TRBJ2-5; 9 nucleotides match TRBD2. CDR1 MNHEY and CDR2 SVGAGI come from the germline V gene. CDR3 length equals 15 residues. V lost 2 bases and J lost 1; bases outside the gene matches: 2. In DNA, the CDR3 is TGTGCCAGCAGTTACCTAGCGGGGTCCCAAGAGACCCAGTACTTC. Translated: CASSYLAGSQETQYF.

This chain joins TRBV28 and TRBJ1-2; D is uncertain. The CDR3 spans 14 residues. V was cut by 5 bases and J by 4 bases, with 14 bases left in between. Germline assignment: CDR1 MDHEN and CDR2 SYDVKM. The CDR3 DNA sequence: TGTGCCAGCAGTCCGCCGGGGTTACTCTATGGCTACACCTTC. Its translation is CASSPPGLLYGYTF.

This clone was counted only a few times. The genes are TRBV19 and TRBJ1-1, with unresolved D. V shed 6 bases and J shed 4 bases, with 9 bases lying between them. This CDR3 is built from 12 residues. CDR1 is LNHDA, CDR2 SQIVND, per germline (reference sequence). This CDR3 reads CASRSGGTEAFF. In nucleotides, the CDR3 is TGTGCCAGTAGATCGGGTGGCACTGAAGCTTTCTTT.

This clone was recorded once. CDR3 in DNA: TGTGCCAGCAGTTATACAGGGGGCCAAAGCAATGAGCAGTTCTTC. It specifies CASSYTGGQSNEQFF. The rearrangement joins TRBV2 to TRBJ2-1, with 9 bases identical to TRBD1. Germline loops: CDR1 SNHLY, CDR2 FYNNEI. This CDR3 is 15 amino acids long. V was pared by 5 bases and J by 6 bases, with 8 bases of the junction left unmatched.

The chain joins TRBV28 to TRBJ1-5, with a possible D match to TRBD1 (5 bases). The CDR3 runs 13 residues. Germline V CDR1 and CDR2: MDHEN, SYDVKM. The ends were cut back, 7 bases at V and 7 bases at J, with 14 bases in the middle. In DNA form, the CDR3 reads TGTGCCAGCACCCTGGGGGGGACCCAGCCCCAGCATTTT. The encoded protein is CASTLGGTQPQHF.

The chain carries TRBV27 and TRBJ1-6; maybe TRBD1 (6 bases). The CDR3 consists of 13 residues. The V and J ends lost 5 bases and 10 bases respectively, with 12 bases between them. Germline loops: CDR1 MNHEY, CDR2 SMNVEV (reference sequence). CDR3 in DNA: TGTGCCAGCAGTAGGGGGGTCGGCTCACCCCTCCACTTT. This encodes CASSRGVGSPLHF.

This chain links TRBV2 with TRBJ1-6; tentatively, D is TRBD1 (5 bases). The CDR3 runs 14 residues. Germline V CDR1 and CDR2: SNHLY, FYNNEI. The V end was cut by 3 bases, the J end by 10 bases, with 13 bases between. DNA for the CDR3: TGTGCCAGCAGTGAGTGGCCGGGGGGGTCACCCCTCCACTTT. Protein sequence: CASSEWPGGSPLHF.

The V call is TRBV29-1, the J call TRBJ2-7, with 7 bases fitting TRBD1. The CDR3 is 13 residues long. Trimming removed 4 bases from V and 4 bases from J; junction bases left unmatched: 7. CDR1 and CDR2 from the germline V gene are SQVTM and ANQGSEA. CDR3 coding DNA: TGCAGCGTTGGAGGGGGCGAGGGATACGAGCAGTACTTC. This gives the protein CSVGGGEGYEQYF.

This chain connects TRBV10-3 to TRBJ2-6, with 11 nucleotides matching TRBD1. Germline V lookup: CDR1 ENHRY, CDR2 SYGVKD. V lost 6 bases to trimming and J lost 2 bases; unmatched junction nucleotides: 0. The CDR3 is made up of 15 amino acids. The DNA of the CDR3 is TGTGCCATCAGGGACAGGGGGCCTGGGGCCAACGTCCTGACTTTC. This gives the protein CAIRDRGPGANVLTF.

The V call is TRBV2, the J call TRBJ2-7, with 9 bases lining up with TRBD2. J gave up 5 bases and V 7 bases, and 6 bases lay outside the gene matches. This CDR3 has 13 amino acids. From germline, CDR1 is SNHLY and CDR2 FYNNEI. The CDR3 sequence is CASISGSFHEQYF. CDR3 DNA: TGTGCCAGCATTAGCGGGAGTTTCCACGAGCAGTACTTC. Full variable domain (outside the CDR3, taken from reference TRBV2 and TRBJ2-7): EPEVTQTPSHQVTQMGQEVILRCVPISNHLYFYWYRQILGQKVEFLVSFYNNEISEKSEIFDDQFSVERPDGSNFTLKIRSTKLEDSAMYFCASISGSFHEQYFGPGTRLTVT.

CDR3 in DNA: TGTGCCAGTAGTCCGGGCTATGGCTACACCTTC. This codes for CASSPGYGYTF. The V gene is TRBV19, the J gene TRBJ1-2; D unclear. The CDR3 contains 11 residues. The ends were cut back, 5 bases at V and 4 bases at J, with 5 bases in the middle. The germline V gene encodes CDR1 LNHDA and CDR2 SQIVND (reference sequence).

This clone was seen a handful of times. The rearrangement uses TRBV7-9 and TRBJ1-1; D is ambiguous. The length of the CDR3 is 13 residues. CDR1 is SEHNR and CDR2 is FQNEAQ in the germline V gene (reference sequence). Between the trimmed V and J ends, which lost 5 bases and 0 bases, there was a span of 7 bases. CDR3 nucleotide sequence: TGTGCCAGCAGCCCCTGGTTGAACACTGAAGCTTTCTTT. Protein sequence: CASSPWLNTEAFF.

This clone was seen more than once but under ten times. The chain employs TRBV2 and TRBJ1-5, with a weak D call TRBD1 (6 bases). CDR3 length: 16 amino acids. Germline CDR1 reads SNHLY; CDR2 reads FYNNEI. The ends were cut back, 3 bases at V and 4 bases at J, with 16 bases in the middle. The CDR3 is CASSEGAKRGNQPQHF. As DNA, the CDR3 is TGTGCCAGCAGTGAGGGAGCGAAAAGGGGGAATCAGCCCCAGCATTTT.

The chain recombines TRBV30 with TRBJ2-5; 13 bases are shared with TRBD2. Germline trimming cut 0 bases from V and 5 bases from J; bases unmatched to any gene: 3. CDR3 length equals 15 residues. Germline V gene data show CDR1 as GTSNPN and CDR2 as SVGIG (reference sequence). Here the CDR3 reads CAWSVGTSGMETQYF. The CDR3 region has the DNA TGTGCCTGGAGTGTAGGGACTAGCGGGATGGAGACCCAGTACTTC.

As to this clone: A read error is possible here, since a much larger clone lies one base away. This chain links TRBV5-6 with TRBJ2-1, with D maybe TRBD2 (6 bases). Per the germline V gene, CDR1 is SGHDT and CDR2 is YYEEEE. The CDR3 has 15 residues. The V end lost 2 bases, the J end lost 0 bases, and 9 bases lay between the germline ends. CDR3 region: CASSFRGSSYNEQFF. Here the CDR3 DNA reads TGTGCCAGCAGCTTTCGGGGGAGCTCCTACAATGAGCAGTTCTTC.

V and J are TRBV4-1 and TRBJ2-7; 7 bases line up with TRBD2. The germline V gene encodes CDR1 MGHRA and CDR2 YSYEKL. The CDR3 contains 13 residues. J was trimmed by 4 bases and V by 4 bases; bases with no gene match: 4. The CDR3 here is CASSPGTMYEQYF. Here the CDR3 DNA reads TGCGCCAGCAGCCCAGGGACTATGTACGAGCAGTACTTC.

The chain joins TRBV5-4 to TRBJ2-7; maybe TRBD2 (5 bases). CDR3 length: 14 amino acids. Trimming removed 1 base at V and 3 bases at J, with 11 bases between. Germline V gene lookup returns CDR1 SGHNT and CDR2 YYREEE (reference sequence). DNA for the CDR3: TGTGCCAGCAGCTTGTGGGGAGCCGACTACGAGCAGTACTTC. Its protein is CASSLWGADYEQYF.

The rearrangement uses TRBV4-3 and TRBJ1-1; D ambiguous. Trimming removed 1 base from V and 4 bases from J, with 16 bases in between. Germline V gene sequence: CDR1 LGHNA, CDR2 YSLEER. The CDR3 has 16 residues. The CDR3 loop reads CASSQVGRPKVTEAFF. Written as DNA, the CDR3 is TGCGCCAGCAGCCAAGTTGGCAGGCCTAAGGTCACTGAAGCTTTCTTT.

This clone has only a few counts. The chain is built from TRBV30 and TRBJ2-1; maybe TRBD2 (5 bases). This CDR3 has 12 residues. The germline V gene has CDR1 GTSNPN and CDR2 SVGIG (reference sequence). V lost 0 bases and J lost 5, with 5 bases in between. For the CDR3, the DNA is TGTGCCTGGAGTGTAGCGGACAATGAGCAGTTCTTC. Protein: CAWSVADNEQFF.

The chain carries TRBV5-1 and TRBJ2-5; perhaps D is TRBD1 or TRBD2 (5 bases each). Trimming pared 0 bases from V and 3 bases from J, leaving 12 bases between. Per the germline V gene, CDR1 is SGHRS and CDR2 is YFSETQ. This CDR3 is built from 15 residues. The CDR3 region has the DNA TGCGCCAGCAGCTTGGCCTTGGGGGTGGAAGAGACCCAGTACTTC. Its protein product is CASSLALGVEETQYF.

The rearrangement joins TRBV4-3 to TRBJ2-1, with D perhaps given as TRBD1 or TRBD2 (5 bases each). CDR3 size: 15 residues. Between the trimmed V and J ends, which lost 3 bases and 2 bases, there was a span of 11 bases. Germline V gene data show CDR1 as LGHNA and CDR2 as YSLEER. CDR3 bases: TGCGCCAGCAGCCATCGGGACGGAGCCTACAATGAGCAGTTCTTC. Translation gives CASSHRDGAYNEQFF.

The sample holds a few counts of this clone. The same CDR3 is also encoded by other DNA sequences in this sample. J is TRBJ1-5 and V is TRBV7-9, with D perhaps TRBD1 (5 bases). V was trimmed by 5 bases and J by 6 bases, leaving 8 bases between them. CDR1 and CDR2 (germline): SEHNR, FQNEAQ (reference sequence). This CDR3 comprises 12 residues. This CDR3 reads CASSPGGQPQHF. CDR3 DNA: TGTGCCAGCAGCCCCGGGGGTCAGCCCCAGCATTTT.

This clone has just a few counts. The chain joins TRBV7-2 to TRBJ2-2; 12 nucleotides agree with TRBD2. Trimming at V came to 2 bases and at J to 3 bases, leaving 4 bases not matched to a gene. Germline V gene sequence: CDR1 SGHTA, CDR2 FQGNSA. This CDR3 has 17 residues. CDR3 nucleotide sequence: TGTGCCAGCAGCTTACGGACTAGCGGGGTTTACACCGGGGAGCTGTTTTTT. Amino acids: CASSLRTSGVYTGELFF.